This entry lists 21 T cell receptor beta chains sequenced from one sample in a study of T cell responses to AZD1222 COVID-19 vaccine. The assay was immunoSEQ multiplex PCR, and TCRdb's table has in-frame clones only and misses some. The sample lists fewer than 200,000 clones, around 85% occurring once. Sequencing was performed on peripheral blood, taken 28 days after the second AZD1222 dose. The receptors stem from an adult who received the AZD1222 COVID-19 vaccine.

J is TRBJ2-2 and V is TRBV15; 10 bases are shared with TRBD1. V dropped 5 bases and J dropped 0; count of bases not matched to a gene: 9. Germline loops: CDR1 LNHNV, CDR2 YYDKDF (reference sequence). CDR3 length: 18 residues. CDR3 coding DNA: TGTGCCACCAGCCCGAGGTGGGGACAGGGGCCGAACACCGGGGAGCTGTTTTTT. Its protein is CATSPRWGQGPNTGELFF.

CDR3 bases: TGTGCCAGCAGTTACGGACAGGGGACCGATGAGCAGTTCTTC. It translates to CASSYGQGTDEQFF. The chain joins TRBV6-2 or TRBV6-3 to TRBJ2-1; 9 nucleotides align to TRBD1. Per the germline V gene, CDR1 is MNHEY and CDR2 is SVGEGT. This CDR3 comprises 14 residues. V lost 2 bases and J lost 8; bases outside the gene matches: 4.

This rearrangement joins TRBV6-1 to TRBJ2-6, with D unresolved. The germline V gene encodes CDR1 MNHNS and CDR2 SASEGT. The CDR3 sequence is 18 residues long. V dropped 2 bases and J dropped 0 bases, with 14 bases sitting between them. As DNA, the CDR3 is TGTGCCAGCAGTGAACTGGAGAGGCATTTCTCTGGGGCCAACGTCCTGACTTTC. It yields the protein CASSELERHFSGANVLTF.

The chain links TRBV5-1 to TRBJ1-1; D unresolved. The V gene's germline CDR1 is SGHRS and CDR2 YFSETQ. The CDR3 length is 11 residues. With 5 bases removed from V and 3 bases from J, the gap between germline ends came to 5 bases. The CDR3 region is CASRDDTEAFF. The DNA for the CDR3 is TGCGCCAGCAGGGACGACACTGAAGCTTTCTTT.

This clone has only one observation. The chain carries TRBV2 and TRBJ1-1; the D is unclear. Trimming cost V 5 bases and J 3 bases, with 10 bases left between them. The CDR3 is 13 residues long. The V gene's germline CDR1 is SNHLY and CDR2 FYNNEI. CDR3 bases: TGTGCCAGCAGTCCTGACACGCACACTGAAGCTTTCTTT. Translating it yields CASSPDTHTEAFF.

This CDR3 reads CASSDRDGGTEAFF. CDR3 DNA: TGCGCCAGCAGTGATAGAGACGGGGGAACTGAAGCTTTCTTT. The chain is built from TRBV10-1 and TRBJ1-1, with D perhaps matching TRBD1 (5 bases). Germline loops: CDR1 WNHNN, CDR2 SYGVQD (reference sequence). CDR3 size: 14 residues. The V gene lost 3 bases and the J gene lost 5 bases, with 13 bases spanning the gap.

The chain has TRBV12-3 or TRBV12-4 and TRBJ2-7, with D maybe TRBD1 (5 bases). The CDR3 totals 13 residues. Trimming stripped 6 bases from V and 6 bases from J, with 15 bases between. The CDR3 spells CASSIFRESEQYF. As DNA, the CDR3 is TGTGCCAGCAGCATATTCAGGGAAAGCGAGCAGTACTTC.

As regards this clone: The sample contains more than one DNA sequence encoding this CDR3. This chain connects TRBV6-5 to TRBJ1-5, with 8 positions matching TRBD1. Germline assignment: CDR1 MNHEY and CDR2 SVGAGI. V lost 9 bases and J lost 4; bases outside the gene matches: 2. CDR3 length: 12 amino acids. The CDR3 coding sequence is TGTGCCAGTTGGACAGGGAATCAGCCCCAGCATTTT. It yields the protein CASWTGNQPQHF.

This chain links TRBV6-1 with TRBJ1-1; a possible D gene is TRBD1 (5 bases). The V end lost 2 bases, the J end lost 4 bases, and 17 bases lay between the germline ends. This CDR3 is 16 amino acids long. Germline CDR1 is MNHNS and CDR2 is SASEGT. The CDR3 region has the DNA TGTGCCAGCAGTGAATTAAAGGCCCTGAGGGGCACTGAAGCTTTCTTT. Protein product: CASSELKALRGTEAFF.

The V call is TRBV5-1, the J call TRBJ2-7; D gene ambiguous. The CDR3 runs 15 residues. The V gene lost 0 bases and the J gene lost 3 bases, with 13 bases spanning the gap. Germline assignment: CDR1 SGHRS and CDR2 YFSETQ. CDR3 sequence (DNA): TGCGCCAGCAGCTTGGGGTCCTCCGGAGTCTACGAGCAGTACTTC. It is translated as CASSLGSSGVYEQYF.

The chain uses TRBV29-1 and TRBJ1-2; D gene uncertain. V lost 3 bases to trimming and J lost 0 bases, with 11 bases between them. The CDR3 loop spans 14 amino acids. Germline V CDR1 and CDR2: SQVTM, ANQGSEA. Written as DNA, the CDR3 is TGCAGCGTTGACAGGAGCCTATCTAACTATGGCTACACCTTC. Translating it yields CSVDRSLSNYGYTF.

The chain employs TRBV5-5 and TRBJ1-1, with 8 bases lining up with TRBD1. The CDR3 is 13 residues long. CDR1 and CDR2 from the germline V gene are SGHKS and YYEKEE (reference sequence). V lost 4 bases, J lost 6 bases, and 5 bases stayed unmatched. CDR3 loop: CASSVRGLAEAFF. The DNA for the CDR3 is TGTGCCAGCAGCGTCAGGGGGCTGGCTGAAGCTTTCTTT.

The chain carries TRBV2 and TRBJ2-3; perhaps TRBD2 as D (6 bases). This CDR3 comprises 14 residues. V was pared by 0 bases and J by 6 bases, with 10 bases between. Germline V gene sequence: CDR1 SNHLY, CDR2 FYNNEI. This CDR3 is CASSEAGRGDTQYF. The CDR3 DNA reads as TGTGCCAGCAGTGAAGCGGGGCGGGGTGATACGCAGTATTTT.

V and J are TRBV7-9 and TRBJ1-1, with TRBD1 as a possible D gene (5 bases). Per the germline V gene, CDR1 is SEHNR and CDR2 is FQNEAQ (reference sequence). The CDR3 is made up of 14 amino acids. Trimming cost V 3 bases and J 8 bases, with 16 bases left between them. In DNA, the CDR3 is TGTGCCAGCAGCTTCCCCGGGGGGGGTTCCGAAGCTTTCTTT. Its protein is CASSFPGGGSEAFF.

This chain links TRBV4-2 with TRBJ2-2; D is unclear. There are 14 residues in the CDR3. V gave up 0 bases and J gave up 15 bases, with 17 bases separating them. Germline V lookup: CDR1 LGHNA, CDR2 YNFKEQ. The CDR3 sequence: CASSQESSVGSVFF. CDR3 coding DNA: TGTGCCAGCAGCCAAGAATCAAGCGTTGGATCGGTGTTTTTT.

The sample holds a few counts of this clone. The chain links TRBV4-2 to TRBJ1-1; D gene uncertain. With 0 bases removed from V and 9 bases from J, the gap between germline ends came to 8 bases. CDR3 length equals 12 residues. Germline CDR1 is LGHNA and CDR2 is YNFKEQ. The CDR3 reads CASSQELGKAFF. The CDR3 DNA sequence: TGTGCCAGCAGCCAAGAACTGGGAAAAGCTTTCTTT.

This chain joins TRBV4-2 and TRBJ1-2; 7 nucleotides match TRBD1. The V segment lost 5 bases and the J segment 2 bases; nucleotides outside the gene matches: 8. CDR1 and CDR2 (germline): LGHNA, YNFKEQ. This CDR3 is 15 amino acids long. The CDR3 loop is CASSGTAPLNYGYTF. CDR3 sequence (DNA): TGTGCCAGCAGCGGGACAGCACCTTTAAACTATGGCTACACCTTC.

A few counts support this clone. The V call is TRBV15, the J call TRBJ1-1; D is undetermined. Germline values: CDR1 LNHNV, CDR2 YYDKDF (reference sequence). V was shortened by 0 bases and J by 4 bases, with 12 bases between the two germline ends. This CDR3 has 15 amino acids. CDR3 sequence: CATSRDLGRGTEAFF. CDR3 nucleotides: TGTGCCACCAGCAGAGATCTAGGGAGAGGCACTGAAGCTTTCTTT.

This clone was detected once. This CDR3 is CAVRTGGSYYGYTF. In DNA form, the CDR3 reads TGTGCCGTGAGGACAGGGGGCTCCTACTATGGCTACACCTTC. This chain uses TRBV19 with TRBJ1-2, with 11 positions matching TRBD1. With V trimmed by 11 bases and J by 3 bases, 8 bases remained unmatched. The CDR3 covers 14 residues. CDR1 is LNHDA and CDR2 is SQIVND in the germline V gene (reference sequence).

The chain employs TRBV18 and TRBJ1-1, with a tentative D call TRBD1 (6 bases). The CDR3 is 14 amino acids. V gave up 4 bases and J gave up 1 base, with 10 bases separating them. Germline V lookup: CDR1 KGHSH, CDR2 LQKENI. The CDR3 DNA is TGTGCCAGCTCACTAGGAGGGGGGAACACTGAAGCTTTCTTT. Amino acids: CASSLGGGNTEAFF.

This sequence joins TRBV15 and TRBJ1-6; D perhaps matches TRBD1 (6 bases). The CDR3 loop spans 13 amino acids. From germline, CDR1 is LNHNV and CDR2 YYDKDF (reference sequence). V lost 6 bases and J lost 8, with 11 bases in between. The CDR3 region has the DNA TGTGCCACCAGGGGGGCAGGCTATTCACCCCTCCACTTT. Translating gives CATRGAGYSPLHF.